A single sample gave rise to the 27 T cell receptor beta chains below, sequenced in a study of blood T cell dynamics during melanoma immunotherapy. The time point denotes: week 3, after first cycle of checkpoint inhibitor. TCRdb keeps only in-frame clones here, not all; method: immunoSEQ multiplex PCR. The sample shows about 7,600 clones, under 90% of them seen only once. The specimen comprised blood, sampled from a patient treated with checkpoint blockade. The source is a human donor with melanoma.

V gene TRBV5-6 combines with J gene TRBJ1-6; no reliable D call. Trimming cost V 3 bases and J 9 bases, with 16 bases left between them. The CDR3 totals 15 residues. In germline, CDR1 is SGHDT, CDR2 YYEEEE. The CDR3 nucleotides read TGTGCCAGCAGCTGGGGTAGGGCCGAGAGTTCACCCCTCCACTTT. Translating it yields CASSWGRAESSPLHF.

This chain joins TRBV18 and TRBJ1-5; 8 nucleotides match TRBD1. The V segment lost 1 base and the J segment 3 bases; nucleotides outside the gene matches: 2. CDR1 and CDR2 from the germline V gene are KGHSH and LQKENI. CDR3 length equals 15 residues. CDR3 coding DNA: TGTGCCAGCTCACCACGACAGGGGAACAATCAGCCCCAGCATTTT. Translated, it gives CASSPRQGNNQPQHF.

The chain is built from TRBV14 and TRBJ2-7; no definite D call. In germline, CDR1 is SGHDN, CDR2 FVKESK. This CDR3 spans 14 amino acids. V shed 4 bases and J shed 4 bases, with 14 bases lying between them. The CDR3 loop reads CASSPRQVLYEQYF. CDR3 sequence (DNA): TGTGCCAGCAGCCCCAGACAAGTGTTGTACGAGCAGTACTTC.

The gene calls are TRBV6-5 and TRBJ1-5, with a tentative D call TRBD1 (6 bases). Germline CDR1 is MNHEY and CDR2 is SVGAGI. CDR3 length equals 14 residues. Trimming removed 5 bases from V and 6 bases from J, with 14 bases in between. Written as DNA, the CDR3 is TGTGCCAGCAGTCCCCCGGGGGCTGCTCAGCCCCAGCATTTT. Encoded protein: CASSPPGAAQPQHF.

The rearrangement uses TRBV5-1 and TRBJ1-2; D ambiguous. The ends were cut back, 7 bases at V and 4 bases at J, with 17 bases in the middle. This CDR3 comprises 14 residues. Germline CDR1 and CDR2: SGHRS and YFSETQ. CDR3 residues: CASHSGDPPYGYTF. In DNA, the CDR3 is TGCGCCAGCCACTCGGGAGATCCTCCCTATGGCTACACCTTC.

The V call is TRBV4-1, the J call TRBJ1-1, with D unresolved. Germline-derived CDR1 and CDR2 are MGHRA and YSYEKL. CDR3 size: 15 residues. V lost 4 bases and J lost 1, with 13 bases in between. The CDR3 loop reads CASSRKNPGNTEAFF. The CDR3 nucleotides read TGCGCCAGCAGCCGGAAAAACCCTGGGAACACTGAAGCTTTCTTT.

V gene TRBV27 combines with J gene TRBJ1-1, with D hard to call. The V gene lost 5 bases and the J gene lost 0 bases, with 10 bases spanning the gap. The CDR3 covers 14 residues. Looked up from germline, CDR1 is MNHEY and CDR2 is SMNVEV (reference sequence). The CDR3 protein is CASSVGRLNTEAFF. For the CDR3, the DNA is TGTGCCAGCAGTGTCGGCCGGTTGAACACTGAAGCTTTCTTT.

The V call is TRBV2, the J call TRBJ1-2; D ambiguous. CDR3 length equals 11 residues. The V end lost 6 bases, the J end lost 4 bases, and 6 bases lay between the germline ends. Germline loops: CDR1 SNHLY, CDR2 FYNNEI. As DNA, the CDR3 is TGTGCCAGCAGCTTCTCCTATGGCTACACCTTC. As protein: CASSFSYGYTF.

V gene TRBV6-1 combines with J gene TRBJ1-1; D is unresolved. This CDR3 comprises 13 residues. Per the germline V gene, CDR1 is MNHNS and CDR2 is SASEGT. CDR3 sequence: CAIKQAMNTEAFF. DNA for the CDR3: TGTGCAATAAAGCAGGCCATGAACACTGAAGCTTTCTTT.

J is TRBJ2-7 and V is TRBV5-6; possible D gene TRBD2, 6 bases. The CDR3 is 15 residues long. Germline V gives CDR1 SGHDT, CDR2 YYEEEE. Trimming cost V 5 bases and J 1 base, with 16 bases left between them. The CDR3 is CASRERRGISYEQYV. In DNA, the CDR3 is TGTGCCAGCAGGGAAAGGCGGGGAATTTCCTACGAGCAGTACGTC.

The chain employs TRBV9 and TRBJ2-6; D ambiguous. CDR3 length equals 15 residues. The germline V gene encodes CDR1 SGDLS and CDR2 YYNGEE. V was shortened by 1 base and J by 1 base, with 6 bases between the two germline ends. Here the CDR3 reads CASSVLGSGANVLTF. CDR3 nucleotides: TGTGCCAGCAGCGTACTTGGATCTGGGGCCAACGTCCTGACTTTC.

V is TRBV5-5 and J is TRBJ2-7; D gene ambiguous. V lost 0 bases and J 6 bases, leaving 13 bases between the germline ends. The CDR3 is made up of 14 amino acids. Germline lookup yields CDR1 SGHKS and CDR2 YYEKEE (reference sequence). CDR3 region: CASSLGRFRAEQYV. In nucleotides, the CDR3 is TGTGCCAGCAGCTTGGGACGGTTTAGGGCCGAGCAGTACGTC.

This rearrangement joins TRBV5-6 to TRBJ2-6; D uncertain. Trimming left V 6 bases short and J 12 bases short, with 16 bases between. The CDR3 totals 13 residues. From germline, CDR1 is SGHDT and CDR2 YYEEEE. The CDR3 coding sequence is TGTGCCAGCACCAGAGAAAGGGTCAGCGTCCTGACTTTC. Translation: CASTRERVSVLTF.

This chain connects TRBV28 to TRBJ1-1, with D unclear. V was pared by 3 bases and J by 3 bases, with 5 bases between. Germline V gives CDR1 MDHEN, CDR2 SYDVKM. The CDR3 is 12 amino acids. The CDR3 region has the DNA TGTGCCAGCAGTTTGGGCTACACTGAAGCTTTCTTT. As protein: CASSLGYTEAFF.

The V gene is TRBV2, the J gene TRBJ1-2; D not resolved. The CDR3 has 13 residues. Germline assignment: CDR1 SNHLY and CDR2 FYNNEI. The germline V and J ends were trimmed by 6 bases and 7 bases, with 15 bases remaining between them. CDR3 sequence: CASRRNLGSGYTF. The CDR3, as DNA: TGTGCCAGCAGGAGGAACCTCGGAAGTGGCTACACCTTC.

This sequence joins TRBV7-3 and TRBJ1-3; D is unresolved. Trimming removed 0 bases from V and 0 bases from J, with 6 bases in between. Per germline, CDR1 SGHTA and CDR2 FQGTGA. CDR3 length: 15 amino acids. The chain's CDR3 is CASSLTGPSGNTIYF. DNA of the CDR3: TGTGCCAGCAGCTTAACAGGACCCTCTGGAAACACCATATATTTT.

This CDR3 is CASSLRTGADEQYF. The DNA of the CDR3 is TGTGCCAGCAGCCTCCGGACAGGAGCCGACGAGCAGTACTTC. The chain combines TRBV9 with TRBJ2-7; 7 bases are a match to TRBD1. The ends lost 4 bases at V and 5 bases at J; junction bases unmatched: 9. CDR3 size: 14 residues. Germline V lookup: CDR1 SGDLS, CDR2 YYNGEE.

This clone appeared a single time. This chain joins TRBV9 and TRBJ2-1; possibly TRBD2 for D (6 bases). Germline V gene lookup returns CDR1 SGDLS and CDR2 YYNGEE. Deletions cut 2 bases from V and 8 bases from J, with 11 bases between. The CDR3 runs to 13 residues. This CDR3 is CASSVQGGDEQFF. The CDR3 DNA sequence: TGTGCCAGCAGCGTTCAAGGAGGGGATGAGCAGTTCTTC.

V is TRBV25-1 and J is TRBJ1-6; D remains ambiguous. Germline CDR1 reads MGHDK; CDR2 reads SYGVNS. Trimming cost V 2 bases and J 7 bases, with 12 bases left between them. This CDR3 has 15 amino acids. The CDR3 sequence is CASSEQRGLNSPLHF. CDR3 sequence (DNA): TGTGCCAGCAGTGAACAACGAGGACTAAATTCACCCCTCCACTTT.

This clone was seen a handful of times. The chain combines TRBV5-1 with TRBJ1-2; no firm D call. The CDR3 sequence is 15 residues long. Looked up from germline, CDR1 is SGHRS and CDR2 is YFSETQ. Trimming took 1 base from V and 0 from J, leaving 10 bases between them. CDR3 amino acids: CASSLSGSANYGYTF. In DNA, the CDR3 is TGCGCCAGCAGCTTGTCCGGGTCCGCTAACTATGGCTACACCTTC. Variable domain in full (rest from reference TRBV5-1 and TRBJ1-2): KAGVTQTPRYLIKTRGQQVTLSCSPISGHRSVSWYQQTPGQGLQFLFEYFSETQRNKGNFPGRFSGRQFSNSRSEMNVSTLELGDSALYLCASSLSGSANYGYTFGSGTRLTVV.

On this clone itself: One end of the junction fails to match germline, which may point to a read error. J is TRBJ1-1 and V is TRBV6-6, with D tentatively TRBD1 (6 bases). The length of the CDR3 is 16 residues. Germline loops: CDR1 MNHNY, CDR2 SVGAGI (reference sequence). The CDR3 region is CASSPINRVVKTEAFF. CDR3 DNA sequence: TGTGCCAGCAGTCCGATTAACAGGGTTGTGAAAACTGAAGCTTTCTTT.

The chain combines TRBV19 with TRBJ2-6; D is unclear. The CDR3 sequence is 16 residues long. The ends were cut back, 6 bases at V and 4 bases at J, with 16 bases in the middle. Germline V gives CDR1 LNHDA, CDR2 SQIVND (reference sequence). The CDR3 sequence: CASRGRRYGGANVLTF. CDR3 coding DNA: TGTGCCAGTAGAGGCAGGCGTTATGGCGGGGCCAACGTCCTGACTTTC.

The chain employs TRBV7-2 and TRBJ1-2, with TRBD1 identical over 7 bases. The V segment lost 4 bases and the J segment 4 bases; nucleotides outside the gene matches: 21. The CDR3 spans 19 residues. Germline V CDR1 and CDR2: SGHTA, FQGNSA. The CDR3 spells CASSYYLPLRDRGGYGYTF. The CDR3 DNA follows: TGTGCCAGCAGCTATTATTTACCACTCCGGGACAGAGGGGGCTATGGCTACACCTTC.

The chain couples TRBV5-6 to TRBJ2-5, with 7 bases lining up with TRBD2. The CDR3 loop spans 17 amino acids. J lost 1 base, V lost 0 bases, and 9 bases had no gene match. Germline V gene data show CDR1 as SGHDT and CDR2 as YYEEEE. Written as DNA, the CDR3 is TGTGCCAGCAGCTTGGCCTTCGAGCGGGGCCTCCAAGAGACCCAGTACTTC. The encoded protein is CASSLAFERGLQETQYF.

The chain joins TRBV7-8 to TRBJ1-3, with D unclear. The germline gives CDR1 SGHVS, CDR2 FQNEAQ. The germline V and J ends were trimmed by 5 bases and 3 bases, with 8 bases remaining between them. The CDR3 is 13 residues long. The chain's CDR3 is CASSGDNGNTIYF. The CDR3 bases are TGTGCCAGCAGCGGCGACAATGGAAACACCATATATTTT. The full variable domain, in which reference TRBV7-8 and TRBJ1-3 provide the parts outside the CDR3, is GAGVSQSPRYKVAKRGQDVALRCDPISGHVSLFWYQQALGQGPEFLTYFQNEAQLDKSGLPSDRFFAERPEGSVSTLKIQRTQQEDSAVYLCASSGDNGNTIYFGEGSWLTVV.

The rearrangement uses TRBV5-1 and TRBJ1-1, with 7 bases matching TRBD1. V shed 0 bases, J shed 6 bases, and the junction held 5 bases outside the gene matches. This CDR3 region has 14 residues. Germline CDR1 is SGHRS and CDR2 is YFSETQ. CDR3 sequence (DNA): TGCGCCAGCAGCTTGGTTGTTACAGGGGCTGAAGCTTTCTTT. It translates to CASSLVVTGAEAFF.

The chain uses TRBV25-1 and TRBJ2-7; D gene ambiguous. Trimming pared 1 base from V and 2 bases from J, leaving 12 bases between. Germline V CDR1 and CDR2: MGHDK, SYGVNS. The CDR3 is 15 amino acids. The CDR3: CASSESSRPPYEQYF. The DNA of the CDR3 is TGTGCCAGCAGTGAATCCTCGAGACCCCCCTACGAGCAGTACTTC.